The clone carrying this T cell receptor beta chain was observed at least ten times. Authors' processing steps: Amplification of reference gene primers was used by the study to estimate nucleated cell counts. Sequencing used immunoSEQ multiplex PCR; TCRdb keeps in-frame clones, though not all of them. The D gene and trimming were derived from the DNA, and the V and J assignments and clone size from that table. The sample lists about 150,000 clones, around 83% occurring once. With 3 bases clipped from V and 10 bases from J, the junction kept 7 bases outside the gene matches. The germline gives CDR1 GTSNPN, CDR2 SVGIG (reference sequence). The CDR3 is 14 residues long. The sample originates from a study of blood T cell repertoires in COVID-19.

The origin of this receptor is a woman in her fifties or sixties with acute or convalescent COVID-19. J is TRBJ1-6 and V is TRBV30; 9 bases fit TRBD1. Sequencing was done on a sample of peripheral blood. CDR3 protein: CAWRIWTGDSPLHF. The DNA for the CDR3 is TGTGCCTGGAGGATCTGGACAGGGGACTCACCCCTCCACTTT.